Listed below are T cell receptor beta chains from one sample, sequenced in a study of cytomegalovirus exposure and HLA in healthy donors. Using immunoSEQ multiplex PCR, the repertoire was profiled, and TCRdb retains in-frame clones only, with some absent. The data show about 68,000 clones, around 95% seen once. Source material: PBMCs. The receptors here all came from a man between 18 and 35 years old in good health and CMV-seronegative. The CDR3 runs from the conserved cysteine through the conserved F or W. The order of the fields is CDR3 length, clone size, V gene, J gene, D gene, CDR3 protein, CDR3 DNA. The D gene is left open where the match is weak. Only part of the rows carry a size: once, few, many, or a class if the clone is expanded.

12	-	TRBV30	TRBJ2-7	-	CAWSVASYEQYF	TGTGCCTGGAGTGTGGCATCCTACGAGCAGTACTTC
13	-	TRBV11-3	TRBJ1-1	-	CASSLTPNTEAFF	TGTGCCAGCAGCTTGACACCGAACACTGAAGCTTTCTTT
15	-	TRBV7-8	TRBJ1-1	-	CASTLRFQGTTEAFF	TGTGCCAGCACCTTAAGGTTCCAGGGGACCACTGAAGCTTTCTTT
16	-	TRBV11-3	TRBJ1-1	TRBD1	CASSLVETGMNTEAFF	TGTGCCAGCAGCTTAGTGGAGACAGGGATGAACACTGAAGCTTTCTTT
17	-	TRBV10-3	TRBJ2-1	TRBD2	CAISARTSGRINNEQFF	TGTGCCATCAGTGCCCGGACTAGCGGGAGGATAAACAATGAGCAGTTCTTC
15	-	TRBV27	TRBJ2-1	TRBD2	CASSLYGRAYNEQFF	TGTGCCAGCAGTTTATACGGGAGGGCCTATAATGAGCAGTTCTTC
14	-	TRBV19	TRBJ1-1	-	CASSIFGLNTEAFF	TGTGCCAGTAGTATATTCGGGTTGAACACTGAAGCTTTCTTT
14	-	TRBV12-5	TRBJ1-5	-	CASGLSVANQPQHF	TGTGCTAGTGGTTTATCAGTAGCCAATCAGCCCCAGCATTTT
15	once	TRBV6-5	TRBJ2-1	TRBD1	CASSSGTGHYNEQFF	TGTGCCAGCAGTTCAGGGACAGGGCATTACAATGAGCAGTTCTTC
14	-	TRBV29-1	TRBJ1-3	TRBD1	CSVADRVTGNTIYF	TGCAGCGTGGCAGACAGGGTTACTGGAAACACCATATATTTT
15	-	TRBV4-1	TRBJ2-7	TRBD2	CASSHGTSGSYEQYF	TGCGCCAGCAGCCACGGGACTAGCGGGAGCTACGAGCAGTACTTC
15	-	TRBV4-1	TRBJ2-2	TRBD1	CASSQRGQGTGELFF	TGCGCCAGCAGCCAAAGAGGACAGGGGACCGGGGAGCTGTTTTTT
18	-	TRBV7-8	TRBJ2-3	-	CASSLAERFRSSTDTQYF	TGTGCCAGCAGCTTAGCGGAGCGGTTCCGGTCTAGCACAGATACGCAGTATTTT
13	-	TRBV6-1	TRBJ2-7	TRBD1	CASTRDRGYEQYF	TGTGCCAGCACCCGGGACAGGGGATACGAGCAGTACTTC
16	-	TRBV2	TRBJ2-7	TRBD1	CASSRRIGTGVYEQYF	TGTGCCAGCAGTCGACGGATCGGGACAGGGGTCTACGAGCAGTACTTC
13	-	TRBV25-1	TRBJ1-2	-	CASSEDSSGGYTF	TGTGCCAGCAGTGAAGACAGTTCAGGCGGCTACACCTTC